Listed below are T cell receptor beta chains from one sample, sequenced in a study of blood T cell repertoires in COVID-19. Generated by immunoSEQ multiplex PCR, the TCRdb table keeps only in-frame clones and is missing some. Of roughly 280,000 clones in the sample, around 90% were seen once. The sequenced sample was peripheral blood. The receptor source for this set is a man in his forties or fifties with acute or convalescent COVID-19. CDR3s include the opening cysteine and the closing phenylalanine or tryptophan. The D gene is left open where the match is weak. Expanded clones get a size class; other rows say once, few or many, or leave the size out.

TRBV18	TRBD1	.	TRBJ1-1	CASSPMTGYEAFF	TGTGCCAGCTCTCCTATGACAGGGTATGAAGCTTTCTTT
TRBV29-1	TRBD1	.	TRBJ1-1	CSATGGVNTEAFF	TGCAGCGCGACAGGGGGCGTGAACACTGAAGCTTTCTTT
TRBV27	.	.	TRBJ2-7	CASSASAYYPYEQYF	TGTGCCAGCAGTGCCTCCGCGTACTACCCCTACGAGCAGTACTTC
TRBV27	.	.	TRBJ2-7	CASSPGPYEQYF	TGTGCCAGCAGTCCAGGGCCGTACGAGCAGTACTTC
TRBV18	TRBD2	.	TRBJ2-3	CASSPPGGKDTQYF	TGTGCCAGCTCACCGCCGGGGGGTAAAGATACGCAGTATTTT
TRBV9	.	.	TRBJ1-1	CASSGARGVGLEAFF	TGTGCCAGCAGCGGGGCCAGGGGAGTGGGCCTTGAAGCTTTCTTT
TRBV11-2	.	.	TRBJ2-7	CASSLERENEQYF	TGTGCCAGCAGCTTAGAGAGGGAAAACGAGCAGTACTTC
TRBV5-5	.	.	TRBJ2-2	CASSAEARGELFF	TGTGCCAGCTCCGCGGAGGCCCGGGGGGAGCTGTTTTTT
TRBV7-9	.	.	TRBJ2-1	CASSYLGQGYSYNEQFF	TGTGCCAGCAGCTACTTAGGGCAGGGCTACTCCTACAATGAGCAGTTCTTC
TRBV7-3	TRBD2	once	TRBJ2-2	CASSPRGSGGTGELFF	TGTGCCAGCAGCCCAAGGGGTAGCGGGGGGACCGGGGAGCTGTTTTTT
TRBV12-3/TRBV12-4	.	.	TRBJ1-4	CASRQSPNEKLFF	TGTGCCAGCCGACAGAGCCCTAATGAAAAACTGTTTTTT
TRBV18	TRBD2	.	TRBJ2-1	CASSPGLAGTIIGNEQFF	TGTGCCAGCTCACCCGGACTAGCGGGGACGATAATAGGGAATGAGCAGTTCTTC
TRBV27	TRBD1	.	TRBJ1-1	CASSLSGGPNTEAFF	TGTGCCAGCAGTTTGTCAGGGGGCCCGAACACTGAAGCTTTCTTT
TRBV4-1	.	.	TRBJ2-2	CASSQDQASRELFF	TGCGCCAGCAGCCAAGATCAGGCCTCGCGCGAGCTGTTTTTT
TRBV10-1	.	.	TRBJ2-1	CASSLMGAGNYNEQFF	TGCGCCAGCAGCCTGATGGGGGCGGGTAACTACAATGAGCAGTTCTTC
TRBV6-5	.	.	TRBJ2-2	CASRPGLGPGELFF	TGTGCCAGCAGGCCGGGACTCGGCCCCGGGGAGCTGTTTTTT
TRBV15	.	.	TRBJ1-2	CATSRDISGGHIYGYTF	TGTGCCACCAGCAGAGATATCTCTGGGGGACATATCTATGGCTACACCTTC
TRBV2	TRBD1	.	TRBJ1-2	CASSYSQGAGGYTF	TGTGCCAGCAGCTATTCACAGGGGGCAGGCGGCTACACCTTC
TRBV18	TRBD1	.	TRBJ1-4	CASSPGTDEKLFF	TGTGCCAGCTCCCCCGGGACAGATGAAAAACTGTTTTTT
TRBV27	.	.	TRBJ1-1	CASSFGGGATEAFF	TGTGCCAGCAGTTTTGGTGGGGGGGCCACTGAAGCTTTCTTT
TRBV7-2	.	.	TRBJ2-7	CASSLVGTHDYEQYF	TGTGCCAGCAGCTTAGTCGGGACTCACGACTACGAGCAGTACTTC
TRBV23-1	TRBD2	.	TRBJ2-5	CASTQRGGFQETQYF	TGCGCCAGCACCCAGCGGGGGGGCTTCCAAGAGACCCAGTACTTC
TRBV27	.	few	TRBJ1-1	CASSLRAHTGTEYPEAFF	TGTGCCAGCAGTTTGCGCGCCCATACCGGGACTGAGTACCCTGAAGCTTTCTTT
TRBV6-5	TRBD1	once	TRBJ2-1	CASSYGQGRFYNEQFF	TGTGCCAGCAGTTACGGACAGGGGCGATTCTACAATGAGCAGTTCTTC
TRBV18	TRBD1	.	TRBJ2-2	CASSRRQGANTGELFF	TGTGCCAGCTCACGGCGACAGGGGGCGAACACCGGGGAGCTGTTTTTT
TRBV7-3	TRBD1	.	TRBJ2-1	CASSLGQGGYNEQFF	TGTGCCAGCAGCTTAGGACAGGGGGGCTACAATGAGCAGTTCTTC
TRBV5-1	.	.	TRBJ2-7	CASSLTAVNDEQYF	TGCGCCAGCAGTCTGACGGCGGTCAACGACGAGCAGTACTTC
TRBV6-5	TRBD1	.	TRBJ1-3	CASSYDGTGLAIYF	TGTGCCAGCAGCTACGATGGGACAGGGCTAGCCATATATTTT
TRBV19	.	.	TRBJ2-1	CASTPNRVSHNEQFF	TGTGCCAGTACCCCAAACAGGGTGTCCCACAATGAGCAGTTCTTC
TRBV27	TRBD1	.	TRBJ2-3	CASSSLGQAPTDTQYF	TGTGCCAGCAGTTCTCTAGGACAGGCCCCGACAGATACGCAGTATTTT
TRBV10-3	.	.	TRBJ2-7	CAISESSRGYEQYF	TGTGCCATCAGTGAGTCGAGTAGGGGATATGAGCAGTACTTC
TRBV5-1	TRBD2	.	TRBJ2-1	CASSSGLASYNEQFF	TGCGCCAGCAGCTCTGGACTAGCGAGCTACAATGAGCAGTTCTTC
TRBV2	TRBD1	.	TRBJ1-1	CASSMGQVGLNTEAFF	TGTGCCAGCAGCATGGGACAGGTCGGACTGAACACTGAAGCTTTCTTT
TRBV27	.	.	TRBJ1-1	CASRPEGVGGYTEAFF	TGTGCCAGCAGGCCCGAGGGTGTGGGCGGATACACTGAAGCTTTCTTT
TRBV7-9	TRBD1	.	TRBJ1-2	CASSQVPGQPHYGYTF	TGTGCCAGCAGCCAAGTCCCGGGACAGCCTCACTATGGCTACACCTTC
TRBV6-5	.	.	TRBJ2-6	CASSYDISGANVLTF	TGTGCCAGCAGTTACGACATCTCTGGGGCCAACGTCCTGACTTTC
TRBV5-4	TRBD1	.	TRBJ1-2	CASRFKGASGYGYTF	TGTGCCAGCAGGTTTAAGGGGGCCTCCGGGTATGGCTACACCTTC
TRBV30	.	.	TRBJ2-2	CAWSWGLRELFF	TGTGCCTGGAGCTGGGGACTCCGGGAGCTGTTTTTT
TRBV5-1	.	.	TRBJ2-2	CASSLAESGELFF	TGCGCCAGCAGCTTAGCGGAGTCCGGGGAGCTGTTTTTT
TRBV12-3/TRBV12-4	.	.	TRBJ1-1	CASSLQGGTEAFF	TGTGCCAGCAGTTTACAGGGTGGCACTGAAGCTTTCTTT
TRBV20-1	.	.	TRBJ2-5	CSAQGETQYF	TGCAGCGCCCAGGGGGAGACCCAGTACTTC
TRBV5-1	.	.	TRBJ1-1	CASSLVGPTEAFF	TGCGCCAGCAGCTTGGTTGGCCCAACAGAAGCTTTCTTT
TRBV19	TRBD2	.	TRBJ2-7	CASRGGLAGDSYEQYF	TGTGCCAGTAGGGGAGGACTAGCGGGGGACTCCTACGAGCAGTACTTC
TRBV9	.	.	TRBJ1-2	CASSVAGYGYTF	TGTGCCAGCAGCGTAGCCGGGTACGGCTACACCTTC
TRBV28	.	.	TRBJ2-6	CASSPTGSGANVLTF	TGTGCCAGCAGTCCTACAGGGTCCGGGGCCAACGTCCTGACTTTC
TRBV7-2	.	.	TRBJ1-3	CASSAGGLYGNTIYF	TGTGCCAGCAGCGCTGGAGGCTTATATGGAAACACCATATATTTT
TRBV5-8	.	.	TRBJ1-1	CASSLSWSREAFF	TGTGCCAGCAGCTTGAGTTGGAGCCGCGAAGCTTTCTTT
TRBV30	.	once	TRBJ1-4	CAWGLYEKLFF	TGTGCCTGGGGACTGTATGAAAAACTGTTTTTT
TRBV10-3	TRBD2	once	TRBJ2-7	CAISESSGGGYEQYF	TGTGCCATCAGTGAGAGTAGCGGGGGAGGCTACGAGCAGTACTTC
TRBV5-1	TRBD2	.	TRBJ2-5	CASSLEPSGQETQYF	TGCGCCAGCAGCTTGGAGCCTAGCGGCCAAGAGACCCAGTACTTC
TRBV5-1	TRBD1	.	TRBJ2-3	CASSRDREDTQYF	TGCGCCAGCAGCCGGGACAGGGAGGATACGCAGTATTTT
TRBV5-4	TRBD2	once	TRBJ2-3	CASSRGLVGTDTQYF	TGTGCCAGCAGCCGGGGACTAGTCGGGACAGATACGCAGTATTTT
TRBV3-1/TRBV3-2	.	.	TRBJ2-3	CASSAPVGGADTQYF	TGTGCCAGCAGCGCGCCGGTGGGCGGGGCAGATACGCAGTATTTT
TRBV11-2	TRBD1	.	TRBJ1-2	CASSFRDRSYGYTF	TGTGCCAGCAGCTTCAGGGACAGGTCCTATGGCTACACCTTC
TRBV15	TRBD1	.	TRBJ1-5	CATSDRDSNQPQHF	TGTGCCACCAGCGACCGGGACAGTAATCAGCCCCAGCATTTT